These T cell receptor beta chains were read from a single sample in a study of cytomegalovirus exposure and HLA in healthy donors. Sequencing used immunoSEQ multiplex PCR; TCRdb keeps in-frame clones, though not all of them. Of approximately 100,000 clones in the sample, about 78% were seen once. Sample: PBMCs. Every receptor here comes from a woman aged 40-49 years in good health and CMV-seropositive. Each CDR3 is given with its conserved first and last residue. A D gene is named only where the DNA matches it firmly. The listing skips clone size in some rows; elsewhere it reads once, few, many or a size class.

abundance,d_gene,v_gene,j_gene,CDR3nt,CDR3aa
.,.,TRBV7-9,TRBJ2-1,TGTGCCAGCAGCCTAACTAGCTCCTACAATGAGCAGTTCTTC,CASSLTSSYNEQFF
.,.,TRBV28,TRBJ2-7,TGTGCCAGCAGTTTATGGCCAGAGGGCTACGAGCAGTACTTC,CASSLWPEGYEQYF
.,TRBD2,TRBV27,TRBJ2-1,TGTGCCAGCAGTTCCATACTAGCGGGAGGGCCCCTCAATGAGCAGTTCTTC,CASSSILAGGPLNEQFF
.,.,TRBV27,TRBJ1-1,TGTGCCAGCAGTAGTCCGGGTGGGAACACTGAAGCTTTCTTT,CASSSPGGNTEAFF
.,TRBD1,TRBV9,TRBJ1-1,TGTGCCAGCAGCGTAGAGGGGACAGGGTCCGGGAACACTGAAGCTTTCTTT,CASSVEGTGSGNTEAFF
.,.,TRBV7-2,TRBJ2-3,TGTGCCAGCAGCTTAGTGGCTCGCCCCACAGATACGCAGTATTTT,CASSLVARPTDTQYF
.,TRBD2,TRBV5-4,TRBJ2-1,TGTGCCAGCAGATCTAGCGGATACAATGAGCAGTTCTTC,CASRSSGYNEQFF
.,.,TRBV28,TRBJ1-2,TGTGCCAGCGGCCAGGAAAGGTATGGCTACACCTTC,CASGQERYGYTF
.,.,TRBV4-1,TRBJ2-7,TGCGCCAGCAGCCAGGGCAACAGCTACGAGCAGTACTTC,CASSQGNSYEQYF
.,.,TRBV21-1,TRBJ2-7,TGTGCCAGCAGCAAACGTCAGACAGGGGTAGTTTCCTACGAGCAGTACTTC,CASSKRQTGVVSYEQYF
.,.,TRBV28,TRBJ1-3,TGTGCCAGCAGTTCCGGGTGGGGGGCTGGAAACACCATATATTTT,CASSSGWGAGNTIYF
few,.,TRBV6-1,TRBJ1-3,TGTGCCGGGGCCGACGCAATCTCTGGAAACACCATATATTTT,CAGADAISGNTIYF
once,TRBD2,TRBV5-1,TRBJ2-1,TGCGCCAGCAGCTTGGAACCCCGCGGGAGGGGACGGGGTGAGCAGTTCTTC,CASSLEPRGRGRGEQFF
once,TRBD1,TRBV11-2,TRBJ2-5,TGTGCCAGCAGCCCTAAGGACAGGGGGCGTGAGACCCAGTACTTC,CASSPKDRGRETQYF
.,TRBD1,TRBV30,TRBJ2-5,TGTGCCTGGTCGGGACAGGGTCAAGAGACCCAGTACTTC,CAWSGQGQETQYF
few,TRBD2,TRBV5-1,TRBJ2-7,TGCGCCAGCAGCCCGCGAGCGGGAGCCTCCTACGAGCAGTACTTC,CASSPRAGASYEQYF
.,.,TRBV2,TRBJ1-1,TGTGCCAGCAGCGGAACAGGGAGCGGGAGAGCTTTCTTT,CASSGTGSGRAFF
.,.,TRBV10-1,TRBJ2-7,TGCGCCAGCAGTGAGCTAATGGAGCCCAGCTCCTACGAGCAGTACTTC,CASSELMEPSSYEQYF
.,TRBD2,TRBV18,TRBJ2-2,TGTGCCAGCTCACCAATTACTAGCGGAGACACCGGGGAGCTGTTTTTT,CASSPITSGDTGELFF
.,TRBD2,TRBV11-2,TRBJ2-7,TGTGCCAGCAGCTTAGAAATTAGCGGGCTCTCCTACGAGCAGTACTTC,CASSLEISGLSYEQYF
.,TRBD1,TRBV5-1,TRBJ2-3,TGCGCCAGCAGCATCAGACAGGGAACAGATACGCAGTATTTT,CASSIRQGTDTQYF
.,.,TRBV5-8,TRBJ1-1,TGTGCCAGCAGATTCGCCCAGGGGCAGAACACTGAAGCTTTCTTT,CASRFAQGQNTEAFF
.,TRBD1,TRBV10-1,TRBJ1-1,TGCGCCAGCAGTGAGTCGAGGGACAGGATGAACACTGAAGCTTTCTTT,CASSESRDRMNTEAFF
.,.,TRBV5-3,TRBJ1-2,TGTGCCAGAAGCTTGCGTCTGCCGGATGGCTACACCTTC,CARSLRLPDGYTF
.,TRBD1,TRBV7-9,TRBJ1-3,TGTGCCAGCAGCTTAGTGGGACAGGGTTATCCTGGAAACACCATATATTTT,CASSLVGQGYPGNTIYF
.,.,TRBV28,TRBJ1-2,TGTGCCAGCATCCGAAGGGACACCGCTAACTATGGCTACACCTTC,CASIRRDTANYGYTF
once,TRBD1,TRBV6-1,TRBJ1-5,TGTGCCAGCAGTGCGTCGGACAGGGCCCAGCCCCAGCATTTT,CASSASDRAQPQHF
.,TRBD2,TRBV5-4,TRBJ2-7,TGTGCCAGCAGCTCTTATTTAGCGGGAGGCTCCTACGAGCAGTACTTC,CASSSYLAGGSYEQYF
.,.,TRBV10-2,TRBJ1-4,TGCGCCAGCAGGGAGACAGCAACTAATGAAAAACTGTTTTTT,CASRETATNEKLFF
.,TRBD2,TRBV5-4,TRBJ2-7,TGTGCCAGCAGCCCATCTAGCGGATACTACGAGCAGTACTTC,CASSPSSGYYEQYF
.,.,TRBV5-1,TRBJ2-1,TGCGCCAGCAGCCATACTCTAACTGACTCGTTTTCTTACAATGAGCAGTTCTTC,CASSHTLTDSFSYNEQFF
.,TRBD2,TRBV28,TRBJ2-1,TGTGCCAGCAGTCGATTAGCGGGGTGGGCCAATGAGCAGTTCTTC,CASSRLAGWANEQFF
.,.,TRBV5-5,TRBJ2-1,TGTGCCAGCAGCTTGGGGGGAGATGAGCAGTTCTTC,CASSLGGDEQFF
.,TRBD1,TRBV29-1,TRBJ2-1,TGCAGCGTTGGGGGACAGGGCTTTGTCAATGAGCAGTTCTTC,CSVGGQGFVNEQFF
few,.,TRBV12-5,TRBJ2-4,TGTGCTAGTGCAGGGGCCTCAAACATTCAGTACTTC,CASAGASNIQYF
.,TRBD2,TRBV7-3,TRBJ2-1,TGTGCCAGCAGCCTCGGGACTAGCTCCTACAATGAGCAGTTCTTC,CASSLGTSSYNEQFF
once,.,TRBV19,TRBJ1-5,TGTGCCAGTAGTACGATGCCCGGGACTGGGAGCAATCAGCCCCAGCATTTT,CASSTMPGTGSNQPQHF